The 15 T cell receptor beta chains reported below all come from one sample, sequenced in a study of molecular identifiers for immune sequencing clone quantification. One entry per CDR3 protein results from TCRdb running MiXCR on the PCR reads. Of more than 300,000 distinct CDR3 sequences listed, about 20% are singletons. The sequenced sample consisted of naive CD8+ T cells from blood, with Jurkat cell RNA spiked in. Described subset: FACS-sorted CD8+CD4-CCR7+CD45RA+ naive T cells. These receptors originate from a human donor in good health. Some libraries in this study had Jurkat cell RNA spiked in.

This clonotype was detected ten times or more. The chain employs TRBV29-1 and TRBJ2-2, with D hard to call. This CDR3 region has 13 residues. The V and J ends lost 3 bases and 4 bases respectively, with 9 bases between them. Germline CDR1 is SQVTM and CDR2 is ANQGSEA. CDR3 amino acids: CSVDPLGTGELFF. The DNA of the CDR3 is TGCAGCGTTGATCCCTTGGGCACCGGGGAGCTGTTTTTT.

The genes are TRBV27 and TRBJ1-5; D might be TRBD1 (5 bases). Per the germline V gene, CDR1 is MNHEY and CDR2 is SMNVEV (reference sequence). The CDR3 loop spans 15 amino acids. Deletions cut 6 bases from V and 0 bases from J, with 12 bases between. The CDR3 nucleotides are TGTGCCAGCAGCACGGGACTGTTTAGCAATCAGCCCCAGCATTTT. It codes for CASSTGLFSNQPQHF.

For this clonotype: A much more abundant neighbour one base away suggests this may be a read error. This chain uses TRBV19 with TRBJ2-5; D is uncertain. The CDR3 covers 14 residues. Trimming shortened V by 8 bases and J by 0 bases, and 13 bases separated the two germline ends. Germline CDR1 LNHDA, CDR2 SQIVND (reference sequence). The CDR3 nucleotides are TGTGCCAGTGGCGTGTTTAGGGACCAAGAGACCCAGTACTTC. The encoded protein is CASGVFRDQETQYF. The variable domain in full, completed from reference TRBV19 and TRBJ2-5, reads DGGITQSPKYLFRKEGQNVTLSCEQNLNHDAMYWYRQDPGQGLRLIYYSQIVNDFQKGDIAEGYSVSREKKESFPLTVTSAQKNPTAFYLCASGVFRDQETQYFGPGTRLLVL.

This clonotype was detected ten times or more. This chain uses TRBV20-1 with TRBJ1-2; the D gene is possibly TRBD1 (5 bases). In germline, CDR1 is DFQATT, CDR2 SNEGSKA (reference sequence). Trimming removed 4 bases at V and 0 bases at J, with 12 bases between. This CDR3 spans 14 amino acids. The CDR3 DNA reads TGCAGTGCTATGGACACCCAGGCTAACTATGGCTACACCTTC. This codes for CSAMDTQANYGYTF.

CDR3 DNA sequence: TGCGCCAGCAGCCAGACCGAGTACGAGCAGTACTTC. Protein: CASSQTEYEQYF. The gene calls are TRBV4-1 and TRBJ2-7; D gene ambiguous. The CDR3 has 12 residues. Deletions cut 3 bases from V and 4 bases from J, with 7 bases between. Germline V CDR1 and CDR2: MGHRA, YSYEKL.

This clonotype has ten or more counts. V gene TRBV9 combines with J gene TRBJ2-6, with D tentatively TRBD1 or TRBD2 (5 bases each). V dropped 4 bases and J dropped 2 bases, with 7 bases sitting between them. The CDR3 is made up of 14 amino acids. Looked up from germline, CDR1 is SGDLS and CDR2 is YYNGEE. Here the CDR3 reads CASSWDAGANVLTF. The CDR3 DNA reads as TGTGCCAGCAGCTGGGACGCTGGGGCCAACGTCCTGACTTTC.

This chain links TRBV27 with TRBJ2-3, with 8 bases lining up with TRBD2. The CDR3 is made up of 16 amino acids. V gave up 8 bases and J gave up 5 bases; unmatched junction bases: 15. Germline V CDR1 and CDR2: MNHEY, SMNVEV (reference sequence). CDR3 sequence: CASQSGGLAGLDTQYF. In DNA, the CDR3 is TGTGCCAGCCAGAGTGGTGGGCTAGCGGGTTTAGATACGCAGTATTTT.

The CDR3 nucleotides read TGCGCCAGCAGCCAAGTACGGACACAAAGCTCCTACAATGAGCAGTTCTTC. It specifies CASSQVRTQSSYNEQFF. The rearrangement joins TRBV4-3 to TRBJ2-1, with D possibly matching TRBD1 (5 bases). The CDR3 consists of 17 residues. Germline CDR1 and CDR2: LGHNA and YSLEER. The V gene lost 1 base and the J gene lost 0 bases, with 13 bases spanning the gap.

This clonotype was detected ten times or more. This rearrangement joins TRBV28 to TRBJ2-1, with a tentative D call TRBD1 (6 bases). Germline V lookup: CDR1 MDHEN, CDR2 SYDVKM. V lost 7 bases and J lost 4, with 14 bases in between. The CDR3 consists of 14 residues. The DNA for the CDR3 is TGTGCCAGCACCTCCGGACAGATATACAATGAGCAGTTCTTC. It codes for CASTSGQIYNEQFF.

This clonotype appeared many times. V gene TRBV6-2 or TRBV6-3 combines with J gene TRBJ1-5; unclear D gene. V dropped 3 bases and J dropped 7 bases, with 13 bases sitting between them. The V gene's germline CDR1 is MNHEY and CDR2 SVGEGT. CDR3 length: 14 residues. CDR3 sequence reads: CASSYSREPQPQHF. CDR3 coding DNA: TGTGCCAGCAGTTATAGCCGGGAACCCCAGCCCCAGCATTTT.

In its sample, this clonotype was seen many times. This chain links TRBV4-3 with TRBJ2-5, with D perhaps matching TRBD1 or TRBD2 (5 bases each). V dropped 0 bases and J dropped 5 bases, with 10 bases sitting between them. This CDR3 comprises 14 residues. Looked up from germline, CDR1 is LGHNA and CDR2 is YSLEER. The CDR3 DNA reads TGCGCCAGCAGCCAAGACCCGGGGACGGAGACCCAGTACTTC. Amino acid sequence: CASSQDPGTETQYF.

This clonotype has ten or more counts. The chain employs TRBV2 and TRBJ1-1; D call uncertain. In germline, CDR1 is SNHLY, CDR2 FYNNEI. The length of the CDR3 is 14 residues. Trimming pared 4 bases from V and 1 base from J, leaving 10 bases between. The CDR3 bases are TGTGCCAGCAGTGCTGACGGAGAGAACACTGAAGCTTTCTTT. This gives the protein CASSADGENTEAFF.

The CDR3 sequence is CASRGQQITDTQYF. Written as DNA, the CDR3 is TGTGCCAGCAGGGGCCAGCAGATCACAGATACGCAGTATTTT. The chain recombines TRBV25-1 with TRBJ2-3; D remains unclear. CDR3 length: 14 amino acids. The germline V gene has CDR1 MGHDK and CDR2 SYGVNS. The V gene lost 6 bases and the J gene lost 2 bases, with 12 bases spanning the gap. Based on the CDR3 plus reference TRBV25-1 and TRBJ2-3, the full variable domain is EADIYQTPRYLVIGTGKKITLECSQTMGHDKMYWYQQDPGMELHLIHYSYGVNSTEKGDLSSESTVSRIRTEHFPLTLESARPSHTSQYLCASRGQQITDTQYFGPGTRLTVL.

This clonotype was seen only a few times. The V call is TRBV20-1, the J call TRBJ2-7; TRBD1 agrees at 11 bases. Trimming took 5 bases from V and 6 from J; bases not matched to a gene: 6. Germline CDR1 DFQATT, CDR2 SNEGSKA (reference sequence). The CDR3 length is 13 residues. As DNA, the CDR3 is TGCAGTGCTCTCGGGACAGGGGGAGGCGAGCAGTACTTC. This translates into CSALGTGGGEQYF.

As regards this clonotype: This may come from a read error, since a much larger clone is one base off. The CDR3: CASSLASGLGETRYF. DNA of the CDR3: TGCGCCAGCAGCTTGGCGTCAGGGCTTGGGGAGACCCGGTACTTC. The chain employs TRBV5-1 and TRBJ2-5; perhaps D is TRBD1 or TRBD2 (5 bases each). The CDR3 contains 15 residues. From germline, CDR1 is SGHRS and CDR2 YFSETQ.